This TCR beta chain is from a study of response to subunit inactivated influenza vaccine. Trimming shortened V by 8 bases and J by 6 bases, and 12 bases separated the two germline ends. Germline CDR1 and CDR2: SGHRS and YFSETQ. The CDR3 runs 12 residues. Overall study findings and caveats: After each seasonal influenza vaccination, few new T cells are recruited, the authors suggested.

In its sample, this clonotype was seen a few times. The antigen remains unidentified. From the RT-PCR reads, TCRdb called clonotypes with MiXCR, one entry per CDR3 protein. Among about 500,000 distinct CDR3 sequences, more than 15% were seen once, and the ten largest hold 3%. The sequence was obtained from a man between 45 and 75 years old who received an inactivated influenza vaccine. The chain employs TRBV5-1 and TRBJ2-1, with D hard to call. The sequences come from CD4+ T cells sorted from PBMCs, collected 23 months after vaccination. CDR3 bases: TGCGCCAGTTCACTACAGCCCAATGAGCAGTTCTTC. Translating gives CASSLQPNEQFF.